These T cell receptor beta chains were read from a single sample in a study of immune heterogeneity within non-small cell lung tumors. TCRdb redid the calling of the multiplex PCR reads with MiXCR, one entry per CDR3 protein. The sample has about 2,000 distinct CDR3 sequences, almost 30% seen once. The source material was lung tumor tissue. These receptor sequences come from a man aged 55 to 70 with non-small cell lung cancer. The CDR3 runs from the conserved cysteine through the conserved F or W. The order of the fields is clone size, D gene, V gene, J gene, CDR3 DNA, CDR3 protein. D genes are given only for firm matches. The size entry is marked missing in some rows and otherwise reads once, few, many or a size class.

clone_size: .; d_call: .; v_call: TRBV7-3; j_call: TRBJ1-6; cdr3_nt: TGTGCCAGCAGCTTATACGGGAGCTCCTATAATTCACCCCTCCACTTT; cdr3_aa: CASSLYGSSYNSPLHF
clone_size: few; d_call: TRBD1; v_call: TRBV3-1; j_call: TRBJ1-5; cdr3_nt: TGTGCCAGCAGCCAAGTACAGGGGCAGCCCCAGCATTTT; cdr3_aa: CASSQVQGQPQHF
clone_size: .; d_call: .; v_call: TRBV6-5; j_call: TRBJ2-7; cdr3_nt: TGTGCCAGCAGTTACTCACCGCACTACGAGCAGTACTTC; cdr3_aa: CASSYSPHYEQYF
clone_size: once; d_call: .; v_call: TRBV6-2/TRBV6-3; j_call: TRBJ1-3; cdr3_nt: TGTGCCAGCAGTGCCTTGGGGGACACCATATATTTT; cdr3_aa: CASSALGDTIYF
clone_size: few; d_call: TRBD2; v_call: TRBV7-8; j_call: TRBJ2-3; cdr3_nt: TGTGCCAGCAGCTTCGCGGGAGGGACGGGGGGGCAGTATTTT; cdr3_aa: CASSFAGGTGGQYF
clone_size: few; d_call: .; v_call: TRBV19; j_call: TRBJ2-5; cdr3_nt: TGTGCCAGTAGTATTGGCGGGACACAAGAGACCCAGTACTTC; cdr3_aa: CASSIGGTQETQYF
clone_size: .; d_call: .; v_call: TRBV12-3/TRBV12-4; j_call: TRBJ2-1; cdr3_nt: TGTGCCAGCAGTTTAGTAGCGCCCGATGGTGAGCAGTTCTTC; cdr3_aa: CASSLVAPDGEQFF
clone_size: .; d_call: TRBD1; v_call: TRBV5-6; j_call: TRBJ1-3; cdr3_nt: TGTGCCAGCAGCCTCAGGGGGGAGGTCTCTGGAAACACCATATATTTT; cdr3_aa: CASSLRGEVSGNTIYF
clone_size: medium-sized; d_call: TRBD2; v_call: TRBV5-1; j_call: TRBJ2-1; cdr3_nt: TGCGCCAGCAGCCCACCACTAGCGGGAGGTAACAATGAGCAGTTCTTC; cdr3_aa: CASSPPLAGGNNEQFF
clone_size: .; d_call: .; v_call: TRBV24-1; j_call: TRBJ2-3; cdr3_nt: TGTGCCACCAGTGCTTCAGCGGGGACAAGCACAGATACGCAGTATTTT; cdr3_aa: CATSASAGTSTDTQYF
clone_size: once; d_call: .; v_call: TRBV25-1; j_call: TRBJ1-6; cdr3_nt: TGTGCCAGCAGTGTAGGGTCCCTGGGTCTTAGCTCCTATAATTCACCCCTCCACTTT; cdr3_aa: CASSVGSLGLSSYNSPLHF
clone_size: few; d_call: .; v_call: TRBV5-1; j_call: TRBJ1-1; cdr3_nt: TGCGCCAGCAGCACACAGGGCGTAAACACTGAAGCTTTCTTT; cdr3_aa: CASSTQGVNTEAFF
clone_size: .; d_call: TRBD1; v_call: TRBV7-2; j_call: TRBJ1-2; cdr3_nt: TGTGCCAGCAGACGCCAGACAGGGGATTATGGCTACACCTTC; cdr3_aa: CASRRQTGDYGYTF
clone_size: hyperexpanded; d_call: .; v_call: TRBV2; j_call: TRBJ2-2; cdr3_nt: TGTGCCAGCAGTGGAGGCAGGGTACTTCCCGGGGAGCTGTTTTTT; cdr3_aa: CASSGGRVLPGELFF
clone_size: medium-sized; d_call: TRBD2; v_call: TRBV24-1; j_call: TRBJ2-1; cdr3_nt: TGTGCCACCTCTCCCGGGAGGGCCTCCTACAATGAGCAGTTCTTC; cdr3_aa: CATSPGRASYNEQFF
clone_size: .; d_call: .; v_call: TRBV2; j_call: TRBJ1-1; cdr3_nt: TGTGCCAGCAGTGAAGGGAACACTGAAGCTTTCTTT; cdr3_aa: CASSEGNTEAFF
clone_size: medium-sized; d_call: TRBD2; v_call: TRBV5-1; j_call: TRBJ2-1; cdr3_nt: TGCGCCAGCAGCTTGGACAGCGGGAGGGCGCGAGAGCAGTTCTTC; cdr3_aa: CASSLDSGRAREQFF
clone_size: medium-sized; d_call: .; v_call: TRBV11-2; j_call: TRBJ2-1; cdr3_nt: TGTGCCAGCAGCTTAGGACTCTACAATGAGCAGTTCTTC; cdr3_aa: CASSLGLYNEQFF
clone_size: few; d_call: .; v_call: TRBV7-2; j_call: TRBJ1-1; cdr3_nt: TGTGCCAGCAGCTTAGGGATCGCCGGTCTCACTGAAGCTTTCTTT; cdr3_aa: CASSLGIAGLTEAFF
clone_size: .; d_call: .; v_call: TRBV19; j_call: TRBJ1-4; cdr3_nt: TGTGCCAGTAGCTTCGGTGCAAATAATGAAAAACTGTTTTTT; cdr3_aa: CASSFGANNEKLFF
clone_size: .; d_call: .; v_call: TRBV20-1; j_call: TRBJ2-5; cdr3_nt: TGCAGTGCTAGAGATGGAACAGTCCAAGAGACCCAGTACTTC; cdr3_aa: CSARDGTVQETQYF
clone_size: .; d_call: TRBD1; v_call: TRBV28; j_call: TRBJ2-1; cdr3_nt: TGTGCCAGCAGTGCCGGGACAGGGGGTGGAAATGAGCAGTTCTTC; cdr3_aa: CASSAGTGGGNEQFF